One and the same sample provided the 23 T cell receptor beta chains below, sequenced in a study of cytomegalovirus exposure and HLA in healthy donors. The PCR used 60 Vbeta and 13 Jbeta primers. Using immunoSEQ multiplex PCR, the repertoire was profiled, and TCRdb retains in-frame clones only, with some absent. This table has 170,000 or so clones, over 65% appearing once. Sequenced input: PBMCs. These receptors were collected from a woman in her thirties in good health and CMV-seropositive.

The genes are TRBV6-4 and TRBJ2-1; 11 positions match TRBD2. The CDR3 extends over 15 amino acids. V lost 4 bases to trimming and J lost 9 bases; unmatched junction nucleotides: 8. Looked up from germline, CDR1 is MRHNA and CDR2 is SNTAGT. The DNA of the CDR3 is TGTGCCAGCAGTGTGTTAGCGGGAGGGCCGTCTGAGCAGTTCTTC. As protein: CASSVLAGGPSEQFF.

This chain links TRBV4-3 with TRBJ2-5; a weak D match, TRBD2 (5 bases). CDR1 is LGHNA, CDR2 YSLEER, per germline. Trimming stripped 0 bases from V and 3 bases from J, with 11 bases between. CDR3 length: 15 amino acids. The CDR3 sequence is CASSQDGLEEETQYF. The CDR3 nucleotides are TGCGCCAGCAGCCAAGATGGGCTGGAGGAAGAGACCCAGTACTTC.

The rearrangement uses TRBV30 and TRBJ2-7; TRBD1 aligns across 9 bases. Germline trimming cut 3 bases from V and 6 bases from J; bases unmatched to any gene: 18. CDR1 and CDR2 (germline): GTSNPN, SVGIG (reference sequence). CDR3 size: 17 residues. CDR3 coding DNA: TGTGCCTGGAGAAGCTCCGTCGGGACAGGGAAATATGGCGAGCAGTACTTC. Translating it yields CAWRSSVGTGKYGEQYF.

The chain links TRBV11-2 to TRBJ2-5, with TRBD1 as a possible D gene (6 bases). Trimming took off 0 bases at V and 1 base at J, with 9 bases between the two ends. Germline V lookup: CDR1 SGHAT, CDR2 FQNNGV. This CDR3 spans 15 amino acids. The CDR3 region is CASSLDGQSQETQYF. CDR3 DNA sequence: TGTGCCAGCAGCTTAGATGGACAGTCCCAAGAGACCCAGTACTTC.

The chain is built from TRBV7-9 and TRBJ1-2; D perhaps matches TRBD1 (5 bases). V was shortened by 3 bases and J by 4 bases, with 15 bases between the two germline ends. The CDR3 covers 15 residues. CDR1 is SEHNR and CDR2 is FQNEAQ in the germline V gene (reference sequence). The CDR3 loop is CASSFSTELGYGYTF. CDR3 nucleotide sequence: TGTGCCAGCAGCTTTTCGACAGAGCTCGGCTATGGCTACACCTTC.

The chain links TRBV4-1 to TRBJ2-2; D is possibly TRBD1 (5 bases). The CDR3 covers 15 residues. Looked up from germline, CDR1 is MGHRA and CDR2 is YSYEKL. Trimming took 0 bases from V and 7 from J, leaving 12 bases between them. CDR3 nucleotides: TGCGCCAGCAGCCAAGAGGGCAGGGTGAACGGGGAGCTGTTTTTT. It yields the protein CASSQEGRVNGELFF.

This chain links TRBV19 with TRBJ1-2, with a weak D call TRBD1 (5 bases). Per the germline V gene, CDR1 is LNHDA and CDR2 is SQIVND (reference sequence). The CDR3 is made up of 14 amino acids. V was clipped by 0 bases and J by 5 bases, with 10 bases between them. Here the CDR3 reads CASSIEDRLYGYTF. In nucleotides, the CDR3 is TGTGCCAGTAGTATAGAAGACAGACTTTATGGCTACACCTTC.

The chain links TRBV7-2 to TRBJ2-1, with TRBD2 matching over 10 bases. Germline V CDR1 and CDR2: SGHTA, FQGNSA. The CDR3 consists of 15 residues. The V and J ends lost 5 bases and 6 bases, in that order; junction bases with no gene match: 7. The CDR3 sequence: CASSRSSGGVNEQFF. The CDR3 bases are TGTGCCAGCAGCCGATCTAGCGGGGGAGTCAATGAGCAGTTCTTC.

The chain couples TRBV27 to TRBJ2-3; D may be TRBD2 (6 bases). Germline V lookup: CDR1 MNHEY, CDR2 SMNVEV (reference sequence). The CDR3 totals 19 residues. V lost 1 base to trimming and J lost 0 bases, with 20 bases between them. CDR3 region: CASSLYPGLRTSSTDTQYF. The CDR3 nucleotides read TGTGCCAGCAGTTTATACCCGGGACTGCGAACATCTAGCACAGATACGCAGTATTTT.

This sequence joins TRBV10-1 and TRBJ2-7; 10 bases line up with TRBD1. The length of the CDR3 is 15 residues. V was pared by 2 bases and J by 2 bases, with 3 bases of the junction left unmatched. Germline V gene data show CDR1 as WNHNN and CDR2 as SYGVQD (reference sequence). The CDR3 sequence is CASSEGDRGAYEQYF. CDR3 in DNA: TGCGCCAGCAGTGAGGGGGACAGGGGCGCCTACGAGCAGTACTTC.

This clone was seen just once. The chain carries TRBV28 and TRBJ2-1; D is perhaps TRBD2 (6 bases). The V end was cut by 7 bases, the J end by 4 bases, with 17 bases between. The germline CDR1 and CDR2 sequences are MDHEN and SYDVKM. CDR3 size: 15 residues. Here the CDR3 reads CASTVGGPLYNEQFF. Written as DNA, the CDR3 is TGTGCCAGCACCGTCGGAGGGCCCTTATACAATGAGCAGTTCTTC.

The chain joins TRBV10-2 to TRBJ1-2; D perhaps matches TRBD1 (5 bases). This CDR3 is 13 amino acids long. Trimming took off 2 bases at V and 4 bases at J, with 8 bases between the two ends. Germline CDR1 is WSHSY and CDR2 is SAAADI. CDR3 bases: TGCGCCAGCAGTGAGGACAGAAGCTATGGCTACACCTTC. Translating gives CASSEDRSYGYTF.

The genes are TRBV7-2 and TRBJ2-7; TRBD1 agrees at 9 bases. Trimming at V came to 4 bases and at J to 6 bases, leaving 7 bases not matched to a gene. The CDR3 has 14 residues. Germline loops: CDR1 SGHTA, CDR2 FQGNSA. The CDR3 nucleotides are TGTGCCAGCAGCTCGGGACAGGGTCCCAGCGAGCAGTACTTC. It codes for CASSSGQGPSEQYF.

In its sample, this clone was seen a few times. V gene TRBV28 combines with J gene TRBJ2-1; 15 nucleotides agree with TRBD2. V was clipped by 5 bases and J by 0 bases; unmatched bases: 14. This CDR3 is 21 amino acids long. Germline V gives CDR1 MDHEN, CDR2 SYDVKM. CDR3 DNA: TGTGCCAGCAGTCTCCCCTCCGGGACTAGCGGGAGGCTTAGCTCCTACAATGAGCAGTTCTTC. Its protein product is CASSLPSGTSGRLSSYNEQFF.

In this sample, this clone turned up a few times. The chain recombines TRBV27 with TRBJ2-2; D ambiguous. Germline V lookup: CDR1 MNHEY, CDR2 SMNVEV (reference sequence). The CDR3 totals 16 residues. The V end was cut by 0 bases, the J end by 1 base, with 9 bases between. CDR3 region: CASSLSYFLNTGELFF. In DNA form, the CDR3 reads TGTGCCAGCAGTTTATCTTACTTCCTGAACACCGGGGAGCTGTTTTTT.

The chain combines TRBV9 with TRBJ2-6; TRBD2 matches 11 bases. After removal of 1 base from V and 1 base from J, the junction contained 1 base not matched to a gene. This CDR3 comprises 17 residues. Looked up from germline, CDR1 is SGDLS and CDR2 is YYNGEE. The CDR3 nucleotides are TGTGCCAGCAGCGTAACTAGCGGGAGATCTGGGGCCAACGTCCTGACTTTC. It specifies CASSVTSGRSGANVLTF. Full variable domain (outside the CDR3, taken from reference TRBV9 and TRBJ2-6): DSGVTQTPKHLITATGQRVTLRCSPRSGDLSVYWYQQSLDQGLQFLIQYYNGEERAKGNILERFSAQQFPDLHSELNLSSLELGDSALYFCASSVTSGRSGANVLTFGAGSRLTVL.

This sequence joins TRBV6-5 and TRBJ2-7; unclear D gene. CDR1 and CDR2 from the germline V gene are MNHEY and SVGAGI. This CDR3 is 15 amino acids long. The ends were cut back, 4 bases at V and 0 bases at J, with 13 bases in the middle. CDR3 DNA sequence: TGTGCCAGCAGTTTTCAGGTTGGCAGCTCCTACGAGCAGTACTTC. Protein product: CASSFQVGSSYEQYF.

The chain combines TRBV11-3 with TRBJ2-3; a weak D match, TRBD2 (5 bases). The germline gives CDR1 SGHNT, CDR2 YENEEA. V lost 1 base and J lost 5, with 10 bases in between. The CDR3 is 14 residues long. The chain's CDR3 is CASSLGPEGDTQYF. CDR3 coding DNA: TGTGCCAGCAGCTTAGGCCCCGAGGGAGATACGCAGTATTTT.

The CDR3: CASSLDRQGEKLFF. The CDR3 bases are TGTGCCAGCAGCTTAGATCGACAGGGTGAAAAACTGTTTTTT. This chain uses TRBV11-3 with TRBJ1-4, with 7 bases fitting TRBD1. The V and J ends lost 0 bases and 7 bases, in that order; junction bases with no gene match: 2. CDR1 is SGHNT, CDR2 YENEEA, per germline. The CDR3 sequence is 14 residues long.

This chain connects TRBV5-4 to TRBJ2-5, with 7 bases aligning to TRBD1. Per germline, CDR1 SGHNT and CDR2 YYREEE (reference sequence). The CDR3 covers 17 residues. Germline trimming cut 6 bases from V and 3 bases from J; bases unmatched to any gene: 17. The CDR3 DNA is TGTGCCAGCACCTTAGGATGGGACCGGGACAGCGAAGAGACCCAGTACTTC. It yields the protein CASTLGWDRDSEETQYF.

The chain uses TRBV6-1 and TRBJ2-2; TRBD1 matches 8 bases. The J segment lost 3 bases and the V segment lost 6 bases, leaving 3 bases of the junction unmatched. Germline V gives CDR1 MNHNS, CDR2 SASEGT. The CDR3 is 14 amino acids. CDR3 residues: CASRKQGDTGELFF. The CDR3, as DNA: TGTGCCAGCAGGAAACAGGGGGACACCGGGGAGCTGTTTTTT.

V usage is TRBV21-1 and J usage is TRBJ1-5; TRBD1, the table's D call, was not compared with the DNA. TRBV21-1 is an annotated pseudogene. The CDR3 runs to 19 residues. As DNA, the CDR3 is TGTGCCAGCAGCAAAGTTATGTCCCGCCACGCAGATAGCAATCAGCCCCAGCATTTT. The encoded protein is CASSKVMSRHADSNQPQHF.

V and J are TRBV11-2 and TRBJ1-1; D not certain. The CDR3 is 13 amino acids. Germline V gene lookup returns CDR1 SGHAT and CDR2 FQNNGV. V lost 1 base and J 1 base, leaving 4 bases between the germline ends. The CDR3 region is CASSLGRNTEAFF. CDR3 DNA: TGTGCCAGCAGCTTAGGTAGGAACACTGAAGCTTTCTTT.